By share of the sample, the clone carrying this T cell receptor (beta chain) is large. Its antigen is undetermined. The length of the CDR3 is 14 residues. Trimming removed 4 bases at V and 4 bases at J, with 13 bases between. Germline V CDR1 and CDR2: MNHNS, SASEGT. The source of the sample is a study of PD-1 blockade in classical Hodgkin lymphoma. Looking at the study overall: Patients in the cohort were put on intravenous nivolumab, 3 mg/kg every 2 weeks.

Generated by immunoSEQ multiplex PCR, the TCRdb table keeps only in-frame clones and is missing some. This sample yields approximately 45,000 clones, of which roughly 65% are seen a single time; 3% to 3.5% belongs to the top ten. Overall study results and limits: Individuals initiating nivolumab under 1 year after ASCT were excluded.

Described time point: cycle 4 day 1 (C4D1), after six to seven weeks of nivolumab. Every patient was affected by relapse after autologous stem cell transplantation, while exposure to brentuximab vedotin was not uniform. This receptor was obtained from a human donor with classical Hodgkin lymphoma. This specimen was peripheral blood mononuclear cells (PBMCs), taken before the fourth cycle of nivolumab. The V gene is TRBV6-1, the J gene TRBJ2-5; D perhaps matches TRBD2 (7 bases). The CDR3 region is CASSARGGGETQYF. In nucleotides, the CDR3 is TGTGCCAGCAGTGCTAGGGGGGGCGGAGAGACCCAGTACTTC.